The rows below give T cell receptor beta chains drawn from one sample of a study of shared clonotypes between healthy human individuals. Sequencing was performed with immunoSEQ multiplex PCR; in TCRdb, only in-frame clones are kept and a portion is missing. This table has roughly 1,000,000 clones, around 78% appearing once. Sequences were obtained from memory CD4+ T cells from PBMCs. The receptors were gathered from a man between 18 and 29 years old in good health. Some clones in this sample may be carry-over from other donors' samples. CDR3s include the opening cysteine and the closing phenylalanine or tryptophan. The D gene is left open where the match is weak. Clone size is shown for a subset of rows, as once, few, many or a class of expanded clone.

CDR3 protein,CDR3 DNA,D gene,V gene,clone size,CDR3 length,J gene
CASSSRSSASGNTIYF,TGTGCCAGCAGCTCCCGTTCCTCTGCTTCTGGAAACACCATATATTTT,.,TRBV9,.,16,TRBJ1-3
CASSPPTGSYEQYF,TGTGCCAGCTCACCACCGACGGGCTCCTACGAGCAGTACTTC,.,TRBV18,.,14,TRBJ2-7
CASSRSSGTSTDTQYF,TGTGCCAGCAGCCGCAGTAGCGGGACTAGCACAGATACGCAGTATTTT,TRBD2,TRBV7-2,.,16,TRBJ2-3
CASSPRSSGRFETQYF,TGTGCCAGCTCACCACGGTCTAGCGGGAGGTTCGAGACCCAGTACTTC,TRBD2,TRBV18,.,16,TRBJ2-5
CASSTRTSGDNEQFF,TGTGCCAGCAGTACGAGGACTAGCGGAGACAATGAGCAGTTCTTC,TRBD2,TRBV6-6,few,15,TRBJ2-1
CATSRMTSVLTF,TGTGCCACCAGCAGAATGACTAGCGTCCTGACTTTC,.,TRBV15,.,12,TRBJ2-6
CAPCQDPGQGGQPQHF,TGTGCCCCATGCCAAGACCCGGGACAGGGTGGACAGCCCCAGCATTTT,TRBD1,TRBV7-2,.,16,TRBJ1-5
CASSPPSGSSYNEQFF,TGCGCCAGCAGCCCCCCTAGCGGTAGCTCCTACAATGAGCAGTTCTTC,TRBD2,TRBV5-1,.,16,TRBJ2-1
CSVKGAPGLVIDEQFF,TGCAGCGTTAAAGGGGCCCCCGGACTAGTCATCGATGAGCAGTTCTTC,TRBD2,TRBV29-1,.,16,TRBJ2-1
CASSSGSYGYTF,TGTGCCAGCAGCTCGGGGTCCTATGGCTACACCTTC,.,TRBV5-6,.,12,TRBJ1-2